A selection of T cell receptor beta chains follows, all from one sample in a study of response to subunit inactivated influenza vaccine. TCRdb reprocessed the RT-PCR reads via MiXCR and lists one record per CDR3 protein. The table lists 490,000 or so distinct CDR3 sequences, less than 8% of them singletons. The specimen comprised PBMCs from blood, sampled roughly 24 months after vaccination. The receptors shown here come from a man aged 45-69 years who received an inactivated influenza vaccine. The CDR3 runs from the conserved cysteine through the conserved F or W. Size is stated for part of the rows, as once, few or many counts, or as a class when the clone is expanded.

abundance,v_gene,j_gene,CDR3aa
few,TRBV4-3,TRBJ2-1,CASSQDRLAGSEQFF
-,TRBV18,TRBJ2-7,CASSPDRGDYEQYF
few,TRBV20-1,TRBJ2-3,CSARETQGFTDTQYF
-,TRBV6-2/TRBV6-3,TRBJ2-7,CASTHSIRGRVHEQYF
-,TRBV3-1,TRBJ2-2,CASSQSRTGELFF
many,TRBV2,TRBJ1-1,CASSVGPNTEAFF
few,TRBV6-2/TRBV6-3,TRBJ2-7,CASNIGQDYYEQYF
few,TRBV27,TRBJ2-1,CASSFWGAGNEQFF
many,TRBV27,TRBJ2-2,CASSVTMNTGELFF
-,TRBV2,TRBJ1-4,CASSSQGTTNEKLFF
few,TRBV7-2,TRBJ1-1,CASSSLGLGAFF
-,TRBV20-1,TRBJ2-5,CSARDRLGSGTAETQYF
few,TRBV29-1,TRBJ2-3,CSVEVAQGIADTQYF
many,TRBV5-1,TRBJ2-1,CASKTSGVNEQFF
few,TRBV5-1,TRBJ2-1,CASSLSRLRLYNEQFF
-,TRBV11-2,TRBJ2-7,CASSLASGRAYEQYF
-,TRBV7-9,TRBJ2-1,CASSLGGQNSRDEQFF
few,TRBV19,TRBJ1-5,CASSNVQVQPQHF
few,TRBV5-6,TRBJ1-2,CASSETGFSEGYTF
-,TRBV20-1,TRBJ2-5,CSATRTTQETQYF
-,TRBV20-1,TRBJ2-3,CSARDVVSTDTQYF
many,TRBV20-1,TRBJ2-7,CSARGGWGSYEQYF
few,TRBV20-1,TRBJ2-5,CSASVTGSLYQETQYF
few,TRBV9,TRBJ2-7,CASSVDGYYEQYF
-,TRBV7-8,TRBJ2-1,CASSERTGSYNEQFF
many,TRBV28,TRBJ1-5,CASSLRGGRDQPQHF
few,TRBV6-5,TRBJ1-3,CASSRSESGSGNTIYF
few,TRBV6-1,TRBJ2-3,CASTEGLDPADTQYF
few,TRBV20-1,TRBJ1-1,CSARRAPSLDTEAFF
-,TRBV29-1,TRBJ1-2,CSVVSRTNYGYTF
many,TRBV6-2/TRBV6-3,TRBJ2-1,CASTPGQGAYNEQFF
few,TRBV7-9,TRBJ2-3,CASSGGTPSDTQYF
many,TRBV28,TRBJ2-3,CASSLWTVENTDTQYF
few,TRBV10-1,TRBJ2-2,CASSDRGGRNTGELFF
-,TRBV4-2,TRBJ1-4,CASSQGRPGQLNEKLFF
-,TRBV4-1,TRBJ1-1,CASSRTGQGADEAFF
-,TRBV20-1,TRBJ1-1,CSARDHRMNTEAFF
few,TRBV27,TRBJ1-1,CASSIDRGEAFF
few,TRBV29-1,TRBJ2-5,CSHRGEETQYF
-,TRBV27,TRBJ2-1,CASSFSGGAEQFF
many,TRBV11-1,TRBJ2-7,CASTPGQGPYEQYF
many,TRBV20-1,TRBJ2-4,CSARSGRPILNKNIQYF
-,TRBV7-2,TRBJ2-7,CASSPNTYEQYF
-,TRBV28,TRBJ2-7,CASKPTGDGYEQYF
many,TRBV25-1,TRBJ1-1,CASVGGVGTEAFF
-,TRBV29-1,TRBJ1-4,CSATGGAANEKLFF
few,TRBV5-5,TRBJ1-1,CASSPFTGTEAFF
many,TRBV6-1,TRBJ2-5,CASRRTGPQATQYF
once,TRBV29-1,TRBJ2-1,CSVGGSGGTSYNEQFF
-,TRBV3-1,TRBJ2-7,CASSKEASFTYEQYF